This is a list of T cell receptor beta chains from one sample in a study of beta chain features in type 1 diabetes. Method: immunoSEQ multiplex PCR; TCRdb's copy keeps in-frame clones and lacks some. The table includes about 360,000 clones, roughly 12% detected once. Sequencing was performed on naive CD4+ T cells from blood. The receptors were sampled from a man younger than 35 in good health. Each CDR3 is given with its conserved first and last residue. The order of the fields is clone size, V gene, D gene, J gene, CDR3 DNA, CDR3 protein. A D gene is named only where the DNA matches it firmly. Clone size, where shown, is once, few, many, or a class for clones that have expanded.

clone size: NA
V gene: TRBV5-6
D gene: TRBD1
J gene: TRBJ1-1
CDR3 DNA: TGTGCCAGCAGCCGTTTGGACAGGGGTAGGAACACTGAAGCTTTCTTT
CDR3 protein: CASSRLDRGRNTEAFF

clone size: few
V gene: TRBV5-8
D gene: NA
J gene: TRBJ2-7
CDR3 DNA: TGTGCCAGCATCAAAGGACAGCCTCGCTCCTACGAGCAGTACTTC
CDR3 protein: CASIKGQPRSYEQYF

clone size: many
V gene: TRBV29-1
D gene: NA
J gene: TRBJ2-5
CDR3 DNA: TGCAGCGTAGCCCGTCTTCAAGAGACCCAGTACTTC
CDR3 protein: CSVARLQETQYF

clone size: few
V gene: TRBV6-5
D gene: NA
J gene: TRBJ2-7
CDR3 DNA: TGTGCCAGCAGTTACCGGGGTTGGTACGAGCAGTACTTC
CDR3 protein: CASSYRGWYEQYF

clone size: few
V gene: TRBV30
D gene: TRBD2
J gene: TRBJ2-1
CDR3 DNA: TGTGCCTGGAGTGTTGGGACTAGCAATGAGCAGTTCTTC
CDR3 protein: CAWSVGTSNEQFF

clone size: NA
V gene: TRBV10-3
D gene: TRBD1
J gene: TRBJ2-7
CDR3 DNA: TGTGCCATCACTGGGACAGGGACCTACGAGCAGTACTTC
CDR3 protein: CAITGTGTYEQYF

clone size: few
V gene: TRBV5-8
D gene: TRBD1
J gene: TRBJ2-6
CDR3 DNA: TGTGCCAGCAGCTTATGGACAGGGGCTATCTCTGGGGCCAACGTCCTGACTTTC
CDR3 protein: CASSLWTGAISGANVLTF

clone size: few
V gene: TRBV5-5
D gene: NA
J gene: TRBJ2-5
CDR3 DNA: TGTGCCAGCAGCCCTCAAGAGACCCAGTACTTC
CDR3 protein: CASSPQETQYF

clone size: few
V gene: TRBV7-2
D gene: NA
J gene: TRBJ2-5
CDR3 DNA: TGTGCCAGCAGCTTAACAGCCCAAGAGACCCAGTACTTC
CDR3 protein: CASSLTAQETQYF

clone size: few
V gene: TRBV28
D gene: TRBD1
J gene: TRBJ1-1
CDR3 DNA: TGTGCCAGCAGCCCGGGGGACAGGACGAACACTGAAGCTTTCTTT
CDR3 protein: CASSPGDRTNTEAFF

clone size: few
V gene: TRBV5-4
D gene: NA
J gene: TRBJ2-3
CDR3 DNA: TGTGCCAGCAGCTTGGCCCTTCGCAGTACCACAGATACGCAGTATTTT
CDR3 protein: CASSLALRSTTDTQYF

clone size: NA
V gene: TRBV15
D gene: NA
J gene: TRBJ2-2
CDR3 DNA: TGTGCCACCAGCAGAGATATACAGGGATACACCGGGGAGCTGTTTTTT
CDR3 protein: CATSRDIQGYTGELFF

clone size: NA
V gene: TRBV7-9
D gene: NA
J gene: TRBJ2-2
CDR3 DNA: TGTGCCAGCAGCGTTCGGGACATAGCGAACACCGGGGAGCTGTTTTTT
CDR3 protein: CASSVRDIANTGELFF

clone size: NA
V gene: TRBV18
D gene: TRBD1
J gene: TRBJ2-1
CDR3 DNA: TGTGCCAGCTCACCACTGGGACAGGTCGGCGAGCAGTTCTTC
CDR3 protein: CASSPLGQVGEQFF

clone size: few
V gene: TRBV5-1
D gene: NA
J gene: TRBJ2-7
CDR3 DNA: TGCGCCAGCAGCTTGGGAGGGAGAAGAACCTACGAGCAGTACTTC
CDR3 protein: CASSLGGRRTYEQYF